This T cell receptor beta chain was recorded in a study of cytomegalovirus exposure and HLA in healthy donors. Study at large: There were 90 million to 140 million unique TCR beta sequences, drawn from about 180 million T cells, in an earlier analysis. Study observations and caveats: After further analysis at a later stage, 17,000 or so TCR beta sequences were associated with HLA alleles at 0.05 false discovery rate. High specificity and sensitivity for cytomegalovirus status were reported for the classifier.

To note about this clone: The antigen is undetermined.

Use of 60 Vbeta and 13 Jbeta primers characterized the PCR. The method was immunoSEQ multiplex PCR; TCRdb's version includes in-frame clones alone and lacks a portion of them. The table includes about 110,000 clones, 82% detected once. With 5 bases removed from V and 0 bases from J, the gap between germline ends came to 8 bases. This CDR3 contains 15 residues. Germline assignment: CDR1 MNHEY and CDR2 SVGAGI. The sample consisted of PBMCs. The chain couples TRBV6-5 to TRBJ1-6; tentative D call: TRBD1 (6 bases). The receptor was derived from a woman aged 18-29 years in good health and CMV-seronegative. Here the CDR3 reads CASSGGASYNSPLHF. The CDR3 bases are TGTGCCAGCAGTGGGGGGGCCTCCTATAATTCACCCCTCCACTTT.